This TCR beta chain is from a study of blood T cell repertoires in COVID-19. Whole-study context: The United States, Italy and Spain were the sources of the acute and convalescent COVID-19 samples. In each case, the material was cDNA or gDNA derived from T cells, B-cell-depleted T cells, or PBMCs.

The ends lost 7 bases at V and 4 bases at J; junction bases unmatched: 8. The germline CDR1 and CDR2 sequences are MDHEN and SYDVKM. There are 15 residues in the CDR3. In the authors' workflow: Reference gene primer amplification in the assay estimated nucleated cell counts. The repertoire was sequenced with immunoSEQ multiplex PCR; TCRdb's copy has only in-frame clones and lacks some. That table furnishes V, J and clone size, whereas the DNA furnished D and trimming. In the table there are about 140,000 clones, approximately 78% of which are singletons. The chain recombines TRBV28 with TRBJ1-5; 9 nucleotides match TRBD1. The specimen sequenced was peripheral blood. The source is an elderly woman with acute or convalescent COVID-19. In DNA, the CDR3 is TGTGCCAGCAACATGGGACAGGGAGCGAATCAGCCCCAGCATTTT. Protein sequence: CASNMGQGANQPQHF.